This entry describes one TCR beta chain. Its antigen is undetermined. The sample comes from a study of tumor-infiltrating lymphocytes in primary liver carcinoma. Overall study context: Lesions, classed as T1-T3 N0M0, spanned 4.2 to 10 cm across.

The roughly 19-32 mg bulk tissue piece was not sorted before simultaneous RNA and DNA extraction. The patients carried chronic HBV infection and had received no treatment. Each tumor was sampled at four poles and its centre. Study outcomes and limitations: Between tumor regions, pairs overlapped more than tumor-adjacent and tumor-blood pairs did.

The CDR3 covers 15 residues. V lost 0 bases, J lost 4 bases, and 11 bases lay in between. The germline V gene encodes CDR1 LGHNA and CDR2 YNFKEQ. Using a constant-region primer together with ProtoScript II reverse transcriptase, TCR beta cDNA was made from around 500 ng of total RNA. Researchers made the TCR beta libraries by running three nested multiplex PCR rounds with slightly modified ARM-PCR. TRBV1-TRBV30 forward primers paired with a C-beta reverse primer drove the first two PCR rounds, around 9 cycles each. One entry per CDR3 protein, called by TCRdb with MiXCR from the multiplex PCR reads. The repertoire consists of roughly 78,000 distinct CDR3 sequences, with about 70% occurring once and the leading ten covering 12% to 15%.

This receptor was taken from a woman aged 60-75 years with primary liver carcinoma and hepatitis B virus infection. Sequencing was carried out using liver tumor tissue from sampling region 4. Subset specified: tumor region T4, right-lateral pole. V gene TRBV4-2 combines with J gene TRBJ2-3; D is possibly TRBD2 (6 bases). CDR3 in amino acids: CASSQEEGCSDTQYF. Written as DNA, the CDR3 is TGTGCCAGCAGCCAAGAGGAGGGGTGTTCAGATACGCAGTATTTT.